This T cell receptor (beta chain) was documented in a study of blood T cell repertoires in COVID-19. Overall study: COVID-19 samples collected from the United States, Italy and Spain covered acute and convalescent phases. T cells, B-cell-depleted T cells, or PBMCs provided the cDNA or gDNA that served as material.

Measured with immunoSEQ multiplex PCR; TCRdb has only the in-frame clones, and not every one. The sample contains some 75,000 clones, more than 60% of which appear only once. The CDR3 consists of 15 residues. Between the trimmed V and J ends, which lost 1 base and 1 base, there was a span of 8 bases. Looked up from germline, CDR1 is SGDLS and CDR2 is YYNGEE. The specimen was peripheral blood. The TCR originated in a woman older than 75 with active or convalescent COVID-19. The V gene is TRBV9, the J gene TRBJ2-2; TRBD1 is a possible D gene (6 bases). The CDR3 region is CASSVSGQNTGELFF. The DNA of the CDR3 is TGTGCCAGCAGCGTATCGGGACAGAACACCGGGGAGCTGTTTTTT.